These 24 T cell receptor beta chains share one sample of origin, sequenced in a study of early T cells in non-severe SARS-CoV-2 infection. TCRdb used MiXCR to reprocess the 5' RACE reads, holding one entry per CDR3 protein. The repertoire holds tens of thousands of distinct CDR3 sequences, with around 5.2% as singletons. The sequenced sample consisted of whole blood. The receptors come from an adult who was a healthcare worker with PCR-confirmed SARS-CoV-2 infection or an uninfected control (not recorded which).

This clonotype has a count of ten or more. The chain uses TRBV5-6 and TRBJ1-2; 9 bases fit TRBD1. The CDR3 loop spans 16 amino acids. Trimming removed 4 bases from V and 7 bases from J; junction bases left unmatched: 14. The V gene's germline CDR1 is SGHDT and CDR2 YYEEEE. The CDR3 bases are TGTGCCAGCAGCGCGACGGGACAGGGAAGGGTTAGTGGCTACACCTTC. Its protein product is CASSATGQGRVSGYTF.

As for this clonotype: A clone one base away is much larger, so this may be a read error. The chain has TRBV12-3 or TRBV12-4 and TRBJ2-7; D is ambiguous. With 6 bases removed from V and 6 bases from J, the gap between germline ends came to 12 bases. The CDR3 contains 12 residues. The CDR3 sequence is CASRGTPCEQYF. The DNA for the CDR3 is TGTGCCAGCAGAGGTACCCCCTGCGAGCAGTACTTC.

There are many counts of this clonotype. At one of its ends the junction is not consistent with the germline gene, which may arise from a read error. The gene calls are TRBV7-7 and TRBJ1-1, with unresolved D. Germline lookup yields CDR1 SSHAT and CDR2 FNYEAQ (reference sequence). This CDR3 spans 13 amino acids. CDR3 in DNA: TGTGCTAGCAGCTTAGACGGAGACACTGAAGCTTTCTTT. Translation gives CASSLDGDTEAFF.

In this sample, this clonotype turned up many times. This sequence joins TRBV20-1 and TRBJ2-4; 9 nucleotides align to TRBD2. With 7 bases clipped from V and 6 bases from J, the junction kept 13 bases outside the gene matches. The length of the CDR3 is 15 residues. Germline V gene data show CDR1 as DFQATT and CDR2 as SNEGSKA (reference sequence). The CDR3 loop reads CSVPTSGVSRNIQYF. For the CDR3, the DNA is TGCAGTGTCCCGACTAGCGGTGTTTCTCGAAACATTCAGTACTTC.

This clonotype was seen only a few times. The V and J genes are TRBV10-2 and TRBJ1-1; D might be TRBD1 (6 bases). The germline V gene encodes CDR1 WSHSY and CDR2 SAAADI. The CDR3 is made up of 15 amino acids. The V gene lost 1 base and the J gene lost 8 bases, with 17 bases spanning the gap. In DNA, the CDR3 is TGCGCCAGCAGTGAGTTGTCAGGGGTAGGGCGAGAAGCTTTCTTT. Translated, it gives CASSELSGVGREAFF.

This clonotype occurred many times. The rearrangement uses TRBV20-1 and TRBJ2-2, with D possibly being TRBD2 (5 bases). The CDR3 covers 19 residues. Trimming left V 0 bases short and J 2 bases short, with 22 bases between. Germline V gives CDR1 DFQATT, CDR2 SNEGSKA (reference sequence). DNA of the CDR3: TGCAGTGCTAGAGATCCGAGGGCCCCCCGAACAGATAACACCGGGGAGCTGTTTTTT. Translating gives CSARDPRAPRTDNTGELFF.

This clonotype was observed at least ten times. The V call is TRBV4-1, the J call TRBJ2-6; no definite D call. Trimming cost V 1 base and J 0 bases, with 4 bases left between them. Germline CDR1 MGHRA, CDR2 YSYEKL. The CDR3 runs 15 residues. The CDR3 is CASSQGSSGANVLTF. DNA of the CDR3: TGCGCCAGCAGCCAAGGATCCTCTGGGGCCAACGTCCTGACTTTC.

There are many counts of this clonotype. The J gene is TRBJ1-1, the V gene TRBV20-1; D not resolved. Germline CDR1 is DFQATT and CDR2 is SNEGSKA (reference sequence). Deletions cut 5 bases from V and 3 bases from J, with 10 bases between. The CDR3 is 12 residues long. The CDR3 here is CSAFKWDTEAFF. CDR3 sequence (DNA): TGCAGTGCTTTTAAGTGGGACACTGAAGCTTTCTTT.

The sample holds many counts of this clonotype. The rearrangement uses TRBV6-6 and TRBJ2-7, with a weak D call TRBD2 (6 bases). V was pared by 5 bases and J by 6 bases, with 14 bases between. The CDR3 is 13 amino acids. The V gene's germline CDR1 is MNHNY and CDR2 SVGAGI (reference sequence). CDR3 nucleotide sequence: TGTGCCAGCAGTCCCGGGACTGTTCTCGAGCAGTACTTC. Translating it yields CASSPGTVLEQYF.

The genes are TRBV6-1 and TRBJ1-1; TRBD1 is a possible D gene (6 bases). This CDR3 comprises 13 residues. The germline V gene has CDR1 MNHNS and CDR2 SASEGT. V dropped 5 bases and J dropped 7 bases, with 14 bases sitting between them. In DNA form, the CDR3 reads TGTGCCAGCAGTCGAGACAGGATGAGTGAAGCTTTCTTT. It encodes CASSRDRMSEAFF.

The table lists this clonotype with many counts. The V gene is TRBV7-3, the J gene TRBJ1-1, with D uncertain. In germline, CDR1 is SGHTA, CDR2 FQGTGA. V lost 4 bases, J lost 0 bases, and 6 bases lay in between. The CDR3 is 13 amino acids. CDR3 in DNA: TGTGCCAGCAGCTGGACGGTGAACACTGAAGCTTTCTTT. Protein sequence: CASSWTVNTEAFF. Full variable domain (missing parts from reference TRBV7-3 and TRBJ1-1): GAGVSQTPSNKVTEKGKYVELRCDPISGHTALYWYRQSLGQGPEFLIYFQGTGAADDSGLPNDRFFAVRPEGSVSTLKIQRTERGDSAVYLCASSWTVNTEAFFGQGTRLTVV.

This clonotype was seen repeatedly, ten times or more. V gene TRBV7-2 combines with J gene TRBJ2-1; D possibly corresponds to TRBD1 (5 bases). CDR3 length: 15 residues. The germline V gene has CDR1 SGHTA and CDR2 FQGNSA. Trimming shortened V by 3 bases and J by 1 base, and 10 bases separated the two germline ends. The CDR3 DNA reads TGTGCCAGCAGCTTGGGCAGGGCGTCCTACAATGAGCAGTTCTTC. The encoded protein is CASSLGRASYNEQFF.

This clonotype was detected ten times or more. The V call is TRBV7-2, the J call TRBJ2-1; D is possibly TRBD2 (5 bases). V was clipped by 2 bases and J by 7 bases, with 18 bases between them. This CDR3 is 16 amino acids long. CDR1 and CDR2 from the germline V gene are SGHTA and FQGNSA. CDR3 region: CASSLSRNRGLNEQFF. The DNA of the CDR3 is TGTGCCAGCAGCTTAAGCCGCAACAGAGGGCTTAATGAGCAGTTCTTC.

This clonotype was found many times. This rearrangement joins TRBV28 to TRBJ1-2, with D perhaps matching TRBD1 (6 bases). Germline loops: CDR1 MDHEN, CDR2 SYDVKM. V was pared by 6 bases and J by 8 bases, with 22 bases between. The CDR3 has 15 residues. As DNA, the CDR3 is TGTGCCAGCAGGGATCCACAGGGTTCAAGCGGGGGCTACACCTTC. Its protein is CASRDPQGSSGGYTF.

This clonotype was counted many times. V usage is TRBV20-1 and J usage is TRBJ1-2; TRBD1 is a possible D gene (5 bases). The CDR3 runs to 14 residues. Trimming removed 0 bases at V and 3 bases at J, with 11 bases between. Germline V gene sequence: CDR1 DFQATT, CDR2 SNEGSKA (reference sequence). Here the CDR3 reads CSARDRVGYYGYTF. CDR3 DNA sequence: TGCAGTGCTAGAGACAGGGTTGGATACTATGGCTACACCTTC.

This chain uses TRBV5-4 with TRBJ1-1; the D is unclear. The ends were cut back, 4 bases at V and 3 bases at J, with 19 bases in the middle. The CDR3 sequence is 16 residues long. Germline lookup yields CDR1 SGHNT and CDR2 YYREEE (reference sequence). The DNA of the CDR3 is TGTGCCAGCAGCGGATACACGGGAGGAGTGGACACTGAAGCTTTCTTT. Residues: CASSGYTGGVDTEAFF.

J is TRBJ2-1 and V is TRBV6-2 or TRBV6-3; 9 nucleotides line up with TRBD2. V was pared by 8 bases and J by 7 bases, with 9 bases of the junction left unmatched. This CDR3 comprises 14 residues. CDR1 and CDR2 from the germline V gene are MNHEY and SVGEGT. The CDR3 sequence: CASGIAGAGNEQFF. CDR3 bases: TGTGCCAGCGGGATAGCGGGAGCAGGGAATGAGCAGTTCTTC.

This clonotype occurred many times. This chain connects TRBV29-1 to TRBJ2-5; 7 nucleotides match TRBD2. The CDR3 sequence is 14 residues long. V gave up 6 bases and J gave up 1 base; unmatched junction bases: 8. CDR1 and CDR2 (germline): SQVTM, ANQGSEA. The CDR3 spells CSVSSGARQETQYF. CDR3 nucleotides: TGCAGCGTCTCAAGCGGGGCTCGCCAAGAGACCCAGTACTTC. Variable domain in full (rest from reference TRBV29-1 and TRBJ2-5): SAVISQKPSRDICQRGTSLTIQCQVDSQVTMMFWYRQQPGQSLTLIATANQGSEATYESGFVIDKFPISRPNLTFSTLTVSNMSPEDSSIYLCSVSSGARQETQYFGPGTRLLVL.

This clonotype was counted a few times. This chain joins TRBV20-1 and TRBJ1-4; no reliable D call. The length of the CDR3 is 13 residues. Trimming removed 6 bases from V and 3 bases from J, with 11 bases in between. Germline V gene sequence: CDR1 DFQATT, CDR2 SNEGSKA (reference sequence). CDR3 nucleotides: TGCAGTGCCGGGAGCGGTTCTAATGAAAAACTGTTTTTT. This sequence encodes CSAGSGSNEKLFF.

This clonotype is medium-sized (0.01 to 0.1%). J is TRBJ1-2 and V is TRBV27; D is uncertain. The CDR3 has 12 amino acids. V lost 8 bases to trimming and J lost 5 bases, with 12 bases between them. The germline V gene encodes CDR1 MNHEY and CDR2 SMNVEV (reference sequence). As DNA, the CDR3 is TGTGCCAGCTGGAACTTTTCGTATGGCTACACCTTC. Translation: CASWNFSYGYTF.

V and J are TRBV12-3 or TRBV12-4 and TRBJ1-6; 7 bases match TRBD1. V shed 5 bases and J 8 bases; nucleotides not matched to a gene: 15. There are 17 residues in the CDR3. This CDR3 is CASSPKLGQPDDSPLHF. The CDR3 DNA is TGTGCCAGCAGTCCAAAACTGGGACAGCCAGATGATTCACCCCTCCACTTT.

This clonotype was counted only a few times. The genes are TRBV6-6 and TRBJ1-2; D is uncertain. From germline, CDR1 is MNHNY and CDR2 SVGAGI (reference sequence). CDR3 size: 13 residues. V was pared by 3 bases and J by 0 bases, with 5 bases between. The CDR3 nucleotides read TGTGCCAGCAGTTATCGGACTAACTATGGCTACACCTTC. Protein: CASSYRTNYGYTF.

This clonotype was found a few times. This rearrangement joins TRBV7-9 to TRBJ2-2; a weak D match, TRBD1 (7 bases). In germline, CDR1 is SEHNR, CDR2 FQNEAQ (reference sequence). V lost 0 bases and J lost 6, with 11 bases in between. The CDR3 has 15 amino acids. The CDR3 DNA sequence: TGTGCCAGCAGCTTAGCGACAGGGAGGTCCGGGGAGCTGTTTTTT. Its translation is CASSLATGRSGELFF.

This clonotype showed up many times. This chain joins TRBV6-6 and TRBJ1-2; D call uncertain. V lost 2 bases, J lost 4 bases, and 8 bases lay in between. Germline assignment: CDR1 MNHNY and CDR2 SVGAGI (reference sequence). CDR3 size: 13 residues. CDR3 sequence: CASSYGDLYGYTF. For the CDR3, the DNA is TGTGCCAGCAGTTACGGAGACCTCTATGGCTACACCTTC.